This T cell receptor (beta chain) was retrieved from a study of vaccination and CD4 T cells after COVID-19. Overall study: Median time from COVID diagnosis to post-COVID sampling was approximately 3.5 months (35 to 161). Overlapping spike peptides of SARS-CoV-2, HCoV-NL63, HCoV-OC43 and HCoV-229E were used, and cells were stimulated with them.

Whole-study findings and limits: SARS-CoV-2-reactive clonotypes showed a nonsignificant median rise from roughly 21 to 40.

Treatment: roughly 10-day PBMC culture with coronavirus spike peptide pools or control peptides (ViraFEST assay). ViraFEST stimulated the growth of antigen-specific T cells using peptide pools and subsequently profiled their TCRs by sequencing. The CDR3 has 12 amino acids. Germline V gives CDR1 SGHDN, CDR2 FVKESK. The V end was cut by 4 bases, the J end by 8 bases, with 10 bases between. Note on this clonotype: As yet, its antigen is unknown.

With the Oncomine TCR Beta short-read assay, DNA from cultured CD4+ T cells was sequenced. TCRdb redid the calling of the PCR reads with MiXCR, one entry per CDR3 protein. The table records 10,000 or so distinct CDR3 sequences, 50% to 65% of them present only once. The sequenced sample was CD4+ T cells from blood, cultured in vitro. J is TRBJ2-3 and V is TRBV14; no reliable D call. This clonotype was obtained from a human donor who had recovered from COVID-19. The CDR3 here is CASSLADLTQYF. As DNA, the CDR3 is TGTGCCAGCAGCCTGGCGGACCTTACGCAGTATTTT.